The sequence of this TCR beta chain was determined in a study of OX40 agonist ivuxolimab in advanced cancers. Study details: Patients got intravenous ivuxolimab at 0.01 to 10 mg/kg every 2 weeks. Eligibility rules accepted prior anti-PD-1, anti-PD-L1 or anti-CTLA-4 therapy, and approximately 40% had some. Findings of the study overall: Both CD4+ and CD8+ T cell populations in blood had undergone clonal expansion by week 6 at 0.1 to 3.0 mg/kg. Some nonresponders additionally presented with little normalized T-cell clonal expansion.

This clone was detected once. Its antigen remains unknown. Germline values: CDR1 LNHDA, CDR2 SQIVND (reference sequence). This CDR3 is built from 17 residues. V was pared by 5 bases and J by 0 bases, with 17 bases between. Data came from immunoSEQ multiplex PCR; TCRdb stores just in-frame clones and leaves some out. Counted here are some 68,000 clones, around 83% occurring once; the ten biggest clones make up 0.95% to 1.4%. Sequences were derived from CD4+ or CD8+ T cells sorted from blood, sampled in a trial of the OX40 agonist ivuxolimab. The clonotype was recovered from an adult with an advanced solid tumor such as melanoma, head and neck, liver or kidney cancer. The genes are TRBV19 and TRBJ1-5; D is unclear. CDR3 sequence (DNA): TGTGCCAGTAGTGATGGGCTGATTCAGAGTAGCAATCAGCCCCAGCATTTT. It translates to CASSDGLIQSSNQPQHF. The full variable domain, completed using reference TRBV19 and TRBJ1-5, is DGGITQSPKYLFRKEGQNVTLSCEQNLNHDAMYWYRQDPGQGLRLIYYSQIVNDFQKGDIAEGYSVSREKKESFPLTVTSAQKNPTAFYLCASSDGLIQSSNQPQHFGDGTRLSIL.